The 6 T cell receptor beta chains presented below share a single source sample, sequenced in a study of cytomegalovirus exposure and HLA in healthy donors. Vbeta (60) and Jbeta (13) primers were used in the PCR. Clones were read by immunoSEQ multiplex PCR, and TCRdb kept only the in-frame ones, dropping some. The sample has tens of thousands of clones. The sample consisted of PBMCs. These receptors originate from a man aged 45 to 65 in good health and CMV-seronegative.

This rearrangement joins TRBV7-2 to TRBJ2-3; the match to TRBD2 covers 9 bases. Trimming at V came to 4 bases and at J to 1 base, leaving 15 bases not matched to a gene. The CDR3 length is 19 residues. Germline CDR1 is SGHTA and CDR2 is FQGNSA. CDR3: CASSSRPSGASARTDTQYF. CDR3 sequence (DNA): TGTGCCAGCAGCTCCCGGCCTAGCGGGGCCTCCGCTCGCACAGATACGCAGTATTTT.

The chain uses TRBV7-9 and TRBJ1-6, with 7 bases that match TRBD1. Germline trimming cut 2 bases from V and 9 bases from J; bases unmatched to any gene: 4. Germline CDR1 is SEHNR and CDR2 is FQNEAQ (reference sequence). The CDR3 is 14 residues long. The CDR3 is CASSLNRGSSPLHF. The CDR3 nucleotides are TGTGCCAGCAGCTTAAACAGGGGTTCTTCACCCCTCCACTTT.

The gene calls are TRBV9 and TRBJ2-7; perhaps TRBD2 as D (6 bases). V was cut by 0 bases and J by 4 bases, with 17 bases left in between. The CDR3 extends over 16 amino acids. CDR1 is SGDLS and CDR2 is YYNGEE in the germline V gene. CDR3 sequence: CASSVESGGVRYEQYF. Here the CDR3 DNA reads TGTGCCAGCAGCGTAGAATCAGGAGGGGTAAGGTACGAGCAGTACTTC.

CDR3 nucleotides: TGTGCCAGCAGCTTCTGGACTAGCGGCACCGGGGAGCTGTTTTTT. Translating gives CASSFWTSGTGELFF. The V gene is TRBV7-2, the J gene TRBJ2-2; TRBD2 aligns across 10 bases. CDR3 length: 15 amino acids. The trim removed 3 bases at V and 4 bases at J, leaving 2 bases unmatched. Germline CDR1 is SGHTA and CDR2 is FQGNSA.

The chain recombines TRBV4-3 with TRBJ2-1, with 11 bases aligning to TRBD2. CDR1 and CDR2 from the germline V gene are LGHNA and YSLEER. Germline trimming cut 0 bases from V and 7 bases from J; bases unmatched to any gene: 2. The CDR3 length is 15 residues. The CDR3 DNA follows: TGCGCCAGCAGCCAAGATTCTAGCGGGGGGAATGAGCAGTTCTTC. Translated, it gives CASSQDSSGGNEQFF.

This sequence joins TRBV28 and TRBJ2-2; D unclear. From germline, CDR1 is MDHEN and CDR2 SYDVKM. The CDR3 totals 14 residues. V was shortened by 3 bases and J by 5 bases, with 10 bases between the two germline ends. CDR3 bases: TGTGCCAGCAGTTTGCCCGTAGTTACCGGGGAGCTGTTTTTT. Translating it yields CASSLPVVTGELFF.